The 8 T cell receptor beta chains presented below share a single source sample, sequenced in a study of cytomegalovirus exposure and HLA in healthy donors. PCR was performed using 60 Vbeta and 13 Jbeta primers. TCRdb's table, derived via immunoSEQ multiplex PCR, lists solely in-frame clones and lacks some. This table has 150,000 to 180,000 clones, roughly three quarters appearing once. Sequencing used PBMCs. These receptors were obtained from a man aged 25-45 years in good health and CMV-seropositive.

This clone showed up just once. V is TRBV7-3 and J is TRBJ2-6, with no clear D. The V end lost 4 bases, the J end lost 0 bases, and 7 bases lay between the germline ends. The germline gives CDR1 SGHTA, CDR2 FQGTGA. This CDR3 is built from 15 residues. The CDR3 DNA reads TGTGCCAGCAGCTACAGTGACTCTGGGGCCAACGTCCTGACTTTC. Residues: CASSYSDSGANVLTF. The full variable domain, with the rest looked up from reference TRBV7-3 and TRBJ2-6, is GAGVSQTPSNKVTEKGKYVELRCDPISGHTALYWYRQSLGQGPEFLIYFQGTGAADDSGLPNDRFFAVRPEGSVSTLKIQRTERGDSAVYLCASSYSDSGANVLTFGAGSRLTVL.

The chain joins TRBV7-9 to TRBJ2-1, with D perhaps TRBD1 (5 bases). The CDR3 is 12 amino acids. Trimming took 0 bases from V and 10 from J, leaving 7 bases between them. CDR1 SEHNR and CDR2 FQNEAQ come from the germline V gene (reference sequence). The DNA of the CDR3 is TGTGCCAGCAGCTTAGCGGCAGGGGAGCAGTTCTTC. Translation gives CASSLAAGEQFF.

This chain connects TRBV6-6 to TRBJ1-6, with no clear D. Trimming removed 6 bases at V and 10 bases at J, with 10 bases between. The CDR3 is 12 amino acids. Germline loops: CDR1 MNHNY, CDR2 SVGAGI (reference sequence). The CDR3 DNA follows: TGTGCCAGCAGACTTGAAAGCTCACCCCTCCACTTT. Encoded protein: CASRLESSPLHF.

The chain carries TRBV9 and TRBJ1-2; a possible D gene is TRBD1 (5 bases). The V gene's germline CDR1 is SGDLS and CDR2 YYNGEE. This CDR3 spans 15 amino acids. The V gene lost 4 bases and the J gene lost 2 bases, with 15 bases spanning the gap. The DNA for the CDR3 is TGTGCCAGCAGCACAGGCCCGTCTACGAACTATGGCTACACCTTC. This encodes CASSTGPSTNYGYTF.

Only a few counts were recorded for this clone. The chain combines TRBV7-2 with TRBJ1-5; D gene unclear. The germline V gene has CDR1 SGHTA and CDR2 FQGNSA. The V and J ends lost 3 bases and 2 bases respectively, with 14 bases between them. This CDR3 is built from 16 residues. The CDR3 sequence: CASSFFLQRGNQPQHF. CDR3 coding DNA: TGTGCCAGCAGCTTTTTCCTCCAGAGGGGCAATCAGCCCCAGCATTTT.

This chain connects TRBV5-1 to TRBJ1-1; perhaps TRBD1 as D (6 bases). Germline loops: CDR1 SGHRS, CDR2 YFSETQ. V lost 5 bases and J lost 4, with 21 bases in between. The CDR3 runs 16 residues. CDR3 residues: CASRPGLQGIATEAFF. DNA of the CDR3: TGCGCCAGCAGGCCAGGTCTACAGGGAATCGCCACTGAAGCTTTCTTT. Complete variable domain (other parts from reference TRBV5-1 and TRBJ1-1): KAGVTQTPRYLIKTRGQQVTLSCSPISGHRSVSWYQQTPGQGLQFLFEYFSETQRNKGNFPGRFSGRQFSNSRSEMNVSTLELGDSALYLCASRPGLQGIATEAFFGQGTRLTVV.

This clone was detected a few times. CDR3 DNA sequence: TGTGCCAGCAGCCAGGACAGGGCCTCTTCCTACGAGCAGTACTTC. This encodes CASSQDRASSYEQYF. The chain carries TRBV13 and TRBJ2-7; 8 bases are a match to TRBD1. CDR1 is PRHDT and CDR2 is FYEKMQ in the germline V gene (reference sequence). This CDR3 is 15 amino acids long. V gave up 5 bases and J gave up 1 base; unmatched junction bases: 7.

The CDR3 sequence is CASSVGALAGANVLTF. CDR3 nucleotides: TGTGCCAGCAGCGTAGGGGCCCTCGCTGGGGCCAACGTCCTGACTTTC. The rearrangement uses TRBV9 and TRBJ2-6; no clear D. The CDR3 extends over 16 amino acids. V was clipped by 0 bases and J by 2 bases, with 9 bases between them. Germline V gene sequence: CDR1 SGDLS, CDR2 YYNGEE.